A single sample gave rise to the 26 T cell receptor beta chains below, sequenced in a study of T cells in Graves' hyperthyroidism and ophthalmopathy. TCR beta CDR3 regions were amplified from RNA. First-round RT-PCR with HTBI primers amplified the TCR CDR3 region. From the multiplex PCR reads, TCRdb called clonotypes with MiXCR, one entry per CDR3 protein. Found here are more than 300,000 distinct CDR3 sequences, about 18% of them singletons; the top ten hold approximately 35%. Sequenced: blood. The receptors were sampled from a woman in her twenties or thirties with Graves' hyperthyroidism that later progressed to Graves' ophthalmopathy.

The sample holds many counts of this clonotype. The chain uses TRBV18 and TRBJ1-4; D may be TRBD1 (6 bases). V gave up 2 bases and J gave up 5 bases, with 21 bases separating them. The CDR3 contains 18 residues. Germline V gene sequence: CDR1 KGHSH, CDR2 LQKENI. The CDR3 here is CASSPSVGLVTGNEKLFF. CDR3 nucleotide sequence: TGTGCCAGCTCACCAAGTGTGGGTTTGGTCACAGGGAATGAAAAACTGTTTTTT.

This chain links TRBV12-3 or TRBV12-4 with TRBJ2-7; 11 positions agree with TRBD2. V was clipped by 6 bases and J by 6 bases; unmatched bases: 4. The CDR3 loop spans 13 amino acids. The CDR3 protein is CASSRGTSGEQYF. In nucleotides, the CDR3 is TGTGCCAGCAGCCGTGGGACTAGCGGCGAGCAGTACTTC.

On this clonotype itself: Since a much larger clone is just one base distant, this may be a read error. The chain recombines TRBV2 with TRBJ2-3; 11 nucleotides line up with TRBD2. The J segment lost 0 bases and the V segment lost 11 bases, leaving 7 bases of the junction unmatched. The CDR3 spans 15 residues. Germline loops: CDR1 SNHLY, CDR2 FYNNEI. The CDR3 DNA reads TGTGCCGGCGGGGGACTAGCGGCCAGCACAGATACGCAGTATTTT. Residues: CAGGGLAASTDTQYF.

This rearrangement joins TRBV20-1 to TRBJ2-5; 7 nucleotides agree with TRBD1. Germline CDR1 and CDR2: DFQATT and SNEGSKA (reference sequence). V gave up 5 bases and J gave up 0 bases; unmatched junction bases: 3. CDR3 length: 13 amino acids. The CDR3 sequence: CSALDRDQETQYF. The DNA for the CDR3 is TGCAGTGCTCTAGACAGGGACCAAGAGACCCAGTACTTC.

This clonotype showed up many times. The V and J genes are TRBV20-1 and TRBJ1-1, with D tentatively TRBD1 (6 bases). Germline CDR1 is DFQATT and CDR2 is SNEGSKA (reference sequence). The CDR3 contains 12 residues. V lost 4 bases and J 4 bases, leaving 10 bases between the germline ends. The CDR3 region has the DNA TGCAGTGCTAAAAGGGGGGCCACTGAAGCTTTCTTT. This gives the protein CSAKRGATEAFF.

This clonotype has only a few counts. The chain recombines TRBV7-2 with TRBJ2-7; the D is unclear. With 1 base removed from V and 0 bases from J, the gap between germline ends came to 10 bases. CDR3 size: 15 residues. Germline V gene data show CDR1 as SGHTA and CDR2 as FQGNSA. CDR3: CASSLESLSSYEQYF. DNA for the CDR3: TGTGCCAGCAGCTTAGAATCCTTAAGCTCCTACGAGCAGTACTTC.

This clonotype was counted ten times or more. The CDR3 DNA sequence: TGTGCCAGCAGTGAACTCGGGACAGGCCAAGAGACCCAGTACTTC. Protein sequence: CASSELGTGQETQYF. The chain couples TRBV2 to TRBJ2-5; 8 bases are shared with TRBD1. Germline values: CDR1 SNHLY, CDR2 FYNNEI. J gave up 1 base and V 2 bases, and 3 bases lay outside the gene matches. This CDR3 is built from 15 residues.

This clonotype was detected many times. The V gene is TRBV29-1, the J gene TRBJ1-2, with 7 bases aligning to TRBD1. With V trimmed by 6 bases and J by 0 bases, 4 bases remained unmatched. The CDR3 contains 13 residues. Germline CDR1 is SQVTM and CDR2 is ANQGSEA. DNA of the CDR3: TGCAGCGTGGCGGGACAGACTAACTATGGCTACACCTTC. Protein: CSVAGQTNYGYTF.

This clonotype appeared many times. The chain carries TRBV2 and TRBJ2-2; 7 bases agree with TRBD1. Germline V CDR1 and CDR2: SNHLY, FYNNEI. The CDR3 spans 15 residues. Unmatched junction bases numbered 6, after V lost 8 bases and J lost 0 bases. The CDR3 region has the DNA TGTGCCAGCGGCAGGGACAGATCGAACACCGGGGAGCTGTTTTTT. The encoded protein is CASGRDRSNTGELFF.

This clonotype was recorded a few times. The CDR3 protein is CSARFRVGYTF. The DNA for the CDR3 is TGCAGTGCTAGATTTCGGGTGGGCTACACCTTC. The V call is TRBV20-1, the J call TRBJ1-2; D not certain. The V end was cut by 2 bases, the J end by 8 bases, with 9 bases between. The CDR3 runs 11 residues. From germline, CDR1 is DFQATT and CDR2 SNEGSKA (reference sequence).

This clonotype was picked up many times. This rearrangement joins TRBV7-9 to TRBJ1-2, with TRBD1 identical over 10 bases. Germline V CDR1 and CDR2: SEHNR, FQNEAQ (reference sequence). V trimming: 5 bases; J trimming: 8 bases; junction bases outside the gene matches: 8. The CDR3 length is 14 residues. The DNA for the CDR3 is TGTGCCAGCAGCAGATCCGACAGGGGGCTCGGCTACACCTTC. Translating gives CASSRSDRGLGYTF.

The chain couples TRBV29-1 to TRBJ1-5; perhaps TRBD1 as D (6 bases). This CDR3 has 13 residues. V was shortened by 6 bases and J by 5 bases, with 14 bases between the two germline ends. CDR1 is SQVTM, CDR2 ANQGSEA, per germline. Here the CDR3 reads CSVGRGVDQPQHF. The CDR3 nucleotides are TGCAGCGTGGGCAGGGGTGTGGATCAGCCCCAGCATTTT.

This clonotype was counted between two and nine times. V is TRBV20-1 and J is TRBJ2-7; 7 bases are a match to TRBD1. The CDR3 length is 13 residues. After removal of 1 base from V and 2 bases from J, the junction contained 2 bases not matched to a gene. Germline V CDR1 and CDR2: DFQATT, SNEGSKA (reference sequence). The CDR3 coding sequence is TGCAGTGCTAGAGTAGGGGGCCCCTACGAGCAGTACTTC. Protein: CSARVGGPYEQYF.

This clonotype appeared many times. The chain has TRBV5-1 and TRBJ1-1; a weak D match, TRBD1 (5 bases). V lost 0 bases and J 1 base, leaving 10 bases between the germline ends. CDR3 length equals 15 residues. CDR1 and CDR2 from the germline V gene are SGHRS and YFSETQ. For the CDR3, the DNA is TGCGCCAGCAGCTTGGTCGGGACGGGGAACACTGAAGCTTTCTTT. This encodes CASSLVGTGNTEAFF.

CDR3 nucleotide sequence: TGTGCCAGCAGCCCCCCCGGGGTAGGGGCGAACACCGGGGAGCTGTTTTTT. It translates to CASSPPGVGANTGELFF. This chain connects TRBV7-9 to TRBJ2-2; the D call may be TRBD1 or TRBD2 (5 bases each). The V gene lost 5 bases and the J gene lost 0 bases, with 16 bases spanning the gap. Germline V gene lookup returns CDR1 SEHNR and CDR2 FQNEAQ (reference sequence). CDR3 size: 17 residues.

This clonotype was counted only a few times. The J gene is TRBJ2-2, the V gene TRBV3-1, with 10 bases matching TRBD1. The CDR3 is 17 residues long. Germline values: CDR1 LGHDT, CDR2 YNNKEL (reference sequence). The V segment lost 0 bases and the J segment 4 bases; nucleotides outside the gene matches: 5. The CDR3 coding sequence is TGTGCCAGCAGCCAAGAAGACAGGGGGCATTTCACCGGGGAGCTGTTTTTT. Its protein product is CASSQEDRGHFTGELFF.

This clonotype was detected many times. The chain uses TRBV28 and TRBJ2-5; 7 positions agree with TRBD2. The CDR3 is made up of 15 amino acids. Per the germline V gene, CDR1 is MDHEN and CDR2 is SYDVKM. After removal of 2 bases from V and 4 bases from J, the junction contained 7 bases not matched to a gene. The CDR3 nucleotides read TGTGCCAGCAGTTTAGGCGGGAGCAGGAGAGAGACCCAGTACTTC. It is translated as CASSLGGSRRETQYF.

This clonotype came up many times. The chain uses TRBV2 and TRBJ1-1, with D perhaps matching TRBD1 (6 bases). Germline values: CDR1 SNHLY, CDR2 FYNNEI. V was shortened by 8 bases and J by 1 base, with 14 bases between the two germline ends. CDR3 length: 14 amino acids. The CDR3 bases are TGTGCCAGCGGAAGGACAGAACCGAACACTGAAGCTTTCTTT. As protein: CASGRTEPNTEAFF.

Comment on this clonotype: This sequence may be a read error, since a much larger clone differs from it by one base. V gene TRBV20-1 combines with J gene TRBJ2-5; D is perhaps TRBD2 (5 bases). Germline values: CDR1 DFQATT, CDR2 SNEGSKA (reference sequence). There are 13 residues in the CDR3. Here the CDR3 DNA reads TGCAATGCTAAGAGGACTGAGCGGGAGACCCAGTACTTC. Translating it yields CNAKRTERETQYF.

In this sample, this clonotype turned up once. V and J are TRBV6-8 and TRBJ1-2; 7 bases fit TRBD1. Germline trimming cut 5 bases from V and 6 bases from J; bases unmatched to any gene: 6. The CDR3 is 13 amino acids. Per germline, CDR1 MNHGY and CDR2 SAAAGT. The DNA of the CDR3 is TGTGCCAGCAGTGTACAGGGGCGAGATGGCTACACCTTC. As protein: CASSVQGRDGYTF.

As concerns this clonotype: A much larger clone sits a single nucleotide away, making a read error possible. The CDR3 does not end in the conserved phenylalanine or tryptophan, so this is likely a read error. CDR3 sequence: CASIRGAVRNTEAFL. The CDR3 DNA reads as TGTGCCAGCATCAGGGGCGCAGTTAGGAACACTGAAGCTTTCCTT. The chain employs TRBV2 and TRBJ1-1, with D possibly TRBD1 on 6 matching bases. The V and J ends lost 7 bases and 1 base respectively, with 16 bases between them. Germline CDR1 is SNHLY and CDR2 is FYNNEI. CDR3 length equals 15 residues.

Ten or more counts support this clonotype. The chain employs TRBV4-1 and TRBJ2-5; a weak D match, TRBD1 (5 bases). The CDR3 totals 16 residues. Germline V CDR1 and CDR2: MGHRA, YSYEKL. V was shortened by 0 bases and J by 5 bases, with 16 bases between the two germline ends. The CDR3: CASSQESQGWLETQYF. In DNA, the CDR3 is TGCGCCAGCAGCCAAGAATCGCAGGGATGGCTGGAGACCCAGTACTTC.

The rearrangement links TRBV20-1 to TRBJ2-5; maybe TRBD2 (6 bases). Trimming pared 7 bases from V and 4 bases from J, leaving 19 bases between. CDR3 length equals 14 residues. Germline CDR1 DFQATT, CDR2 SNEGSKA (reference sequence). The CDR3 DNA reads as TGCAGTGTACCCAGGAGGGGATCTCGAGAGACCCAGTACTTC. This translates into CSVPRRGSRETQYF.

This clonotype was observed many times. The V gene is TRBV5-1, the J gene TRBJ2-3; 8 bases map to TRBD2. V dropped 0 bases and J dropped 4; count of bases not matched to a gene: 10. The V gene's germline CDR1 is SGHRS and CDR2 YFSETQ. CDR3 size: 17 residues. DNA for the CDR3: TGCGCCAGCAGCTTGGTCGGAGCGGGAGCGTTTTCAGATACGCAGTATTTT. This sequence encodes CASSLVGAGAFSDTQYF. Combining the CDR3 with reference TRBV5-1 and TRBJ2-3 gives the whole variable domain KAGVTQTPRYLIKTRGQQVTLSCSPISGHRSVSWYQQTPGQGLQFLFEYFSETQRNKGNFPGRFSGRQFSNSRSEMNVSTLELGDSALYLCASSLVGAGAFSDTQYFGPGTRLTVL.

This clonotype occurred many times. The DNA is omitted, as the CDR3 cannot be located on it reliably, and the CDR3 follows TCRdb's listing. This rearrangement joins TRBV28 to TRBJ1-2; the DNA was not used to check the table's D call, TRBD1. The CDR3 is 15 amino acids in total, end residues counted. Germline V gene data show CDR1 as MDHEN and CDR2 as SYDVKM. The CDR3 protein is CASSFGPGGEDGYTF.

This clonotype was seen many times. CDR3 sequence (DNA): TGTGCCAGCGGCGACAGGGGGGACTCCTACAATGAGCAGTTCTTC. The encoded protein is CASGDRGDSYNEQFF. The genes are TRBV2 and TRBJ2-1; 9 nucleotides agree with TRBD1. The CDR3 covers 15 residues. Trimming removed 8 bases from V and 0 bases from J; junction bases left unmatched: 5. Per germline, CDR1 SNHLY and CDR2 FYNNEI.